The 32 T cell receptor beta chains below all came from one sample that was sequenced in a study of T-cell memory formation after mild COVID-19. TCRdb redid the calling of the 5' RACE reads with MiXCR, one entry per CDR3 protein. The sample records roughly 620,000 distinct CDR3 sequences, more than 15% being singletons. Sequences were obtained from PBMCs or a T cell subset sorted from them (not recorded which). The source of these receptors is an adult woman who had mild COVID-19 (a few samples of this study predate the infection). Cell type and time point are not known.

This clonotype has a handful of counts. The chain carries TRBV29-1 and TRBJ1-3; TRBD1 agrees at 8 bases. The germline V gene has CDR1 SQVTM and CDR2 ANQGSEA. This CDR3 is built from 13 residues. V lost 7 bases to trimming and J lost 2 bases; unmatched junction nucleotides: 4. The CDR3 DNA reads TGCAGCGCCGAACAGGGGGCTGGAAACACCATATATTTT. Its translation: CSAEQGAGNTIYF.

V and J are TRBV5-6 and TRBJ1-4; a possible D gene is TRBD1 (6 bases). Germline V gives CDR1 SGHDT, CDR2 YYEEEE. V was clipped by 4 bases and J by 8 bases, with 12 bases between them. This CDR3 comprises 13 residues. Here the CDR3 reads CASSTSGTEKLFF. CDR3 sequence (DNA): TGTGCCAGCAGCACCTCCGGGACAGAAAAACTGTTTTTT.

This clonotype was seen a handful of times. The chain has TRBV25-1 and TRBJ2-5; no clear D gene. The CDR3 sequence is 13 residues long. Germline CDR1 reads MGHDK; CDR2 reads SYGVNS. With 3 bases removed from V and 3 bases from J, the gap between germline ends came to 8 bases. For the CDR3, the DNA is TGTGCCAGCAGTGATGGCACGGAAGAGACCCAGTACTTC. This sequence encodes CASSDGTEETQYF.

V is TRBV11-3 and J is TRBJ1-5; D gene unclear. Germline V gives CDR1 SGHNT, CDR2 YENEEA. V lost 1 base and J 9 bases, leaving 16 bases between the germline ends. The CDR3 is 15 amino acids. Written as DNA, the CDR3 is TGTGCCAGCAGCTTAGTTTTTAGTGACTGGACGCCCCAGCATTTT. Translated, it gives CASSLVFSDWTPQHF.

This chain connects TRBV3-1 to TRBJ2-5; D tentatively reads TRBD1 or TRBD2 (5 bases each). V lost 2 bases and J 0 bases, leaving 10 bases between the germline ends. The CDR3 has 15 residues. Germline CDR1 and CDR2: LGHDT and YNNKEL (reference sequence). The CDR3 bases are TGTGCCAGCAGCCAACAGGGACGGAACCAAGAGACCCAGTACTTC. Translated, it gives CASSQQGRNQETQYF.

This clonotype was observed at least ten times. This chain uses TRBV12-3 or TRBV12-4 with TRBJ1-5; 11 nucleotides match TRBD1. This CDR3 region has 16 residues. V was clipped by 5 bases and J by 3 bases; unmatched bases: 6. In DNA, the CDR3 is TGTGCCAGCAGTCAGGGACAGGGGGTCCTCAATCAGCCCCAGCATTTT. Its translation: CASSQGQGVLNQPQHF.

This clonotype turned up a few times. The chain uses TRBV7-9 and TRBJ2-5; D unresolved. Trimming took 3 bases from V and 5 from J, leaving 22 bases between them. The CDR3 loop spans 17 amino acids. Germline V gene lookup returns CDR1 SEHNR and CDR2 FQNEAQ (reference sequence). CDR3: CASSFLGPPRFRETQYF. For the CDR3, the DNA is TGTGCCAGCAGCTTCTTGGGTCCCCCCAGATTCCGGGAGACCCAGTACTTC.

V usage is TRBV7-9 and J usage is TRBJ2-1, with TRBD1 matching 8 bases. The germline CDR1 and CDR2 sequences are SEHNR and FQNEAQ (reference sequence). J was trimmed by 0 bases and V by 8 bases; bases with no gene match: 12. The CDR3 is made up of 17 amino acids. Here the CDR3 DNA reads TGTGCCAGCGCAGGGGGCGGGCGGGTCTACTCCTACAATGAGCAGTTCTTC. This gives the protein CASAGGGRVYSYNEQFF.

This sequence joins TRBV7-3 and TRBJ2-3, with 8 bases matching TRBD2. Germline values: CDR1 SGHTA, CDR2 FQGTGA. V lost 0 bases, J lost 1 base, and 3 bases stayed unmatched. The CDR3 totals 16 residues. For the CDR3, the DNA is TGTGCCAGCAGCTTAACCCGGGGGGGAGGCACAGATACGCAGTATTTT. Amino acid sequence: CASSLTRGGGTDTQYF.

This clonotype was recorded a few times. The chain combines TRBV7-2 with TRBJ2-1, with D possibly being TRBD2 (6 bases). The V end was cut by 5 bases, the J end by 5 bases, with 10 bases between. Germline assignment: CDR1 SGHTA and CDR2 FQGNSA. This CDR3 region has 13 residues. CDR3 bases: TGTGCCAGCAGCGTCCGACTAGACAATGAGCAGTTCTTC. Amino acids: CASSVRLDNEQFF.

The chain links TRBV5-5 to TRBJ2-3; 11 bases fit TRBD1. The CDR3 contains 15 residues. Unmatched junction bases numbered 3, after V lost 2 bases and J lost 4 bases. Germline assignment: CDR1 SGHKS and CDR2 YYEKEE (reference sequence). The CDR3 reads CASSFRDRGADTQYF. In DNA, the CDR3 is TGTGCCAGCAGCTTCCGGGACAGGGGGGCAGATACGCAGTATTTT.

This clonotype was detected many times. This rearrangement joins TRBV7-2 to TRBJ2-7, with 7 bases lining up with TRBD2. This CDR3 contains 19 residues. Per the germline V gene, CDR1 is SGHTA and CDR2 is FQGNSA. J was trimmed by 0 bases and V by 5 bases; bases with no gene match: 19. CDR3 bases: TGTGCCAGCAGCCTATTAGGAATTGAGCTAGCGGTTAGCTCCTACGAGCAGTACTTC. This sequence encodes CASSLLGIELAVSSYEQYF.

This clonotype was found a few times. The chain combines TRBV6-5 with TRBJ2-7; D not resolved. Germline lookup yields CDR1 MNHEY and CDR2 SVGAGI. Trimming shortened V by 5 bases and J by 4 bases, and 15 bases separated the two germline ends. The CDR3 totals 14 residues. DNA for the CDR3: TGTGCCAGCAGTCCCGCCTCGGGTGTATACGAGCAGTACTTC. This translates into CASSPASGVYEQYF.

This clonotype was seen only once. The rearrangement uses TRBV20-1 and TRBJ2-1; D possibly corresponds to TRBD1 (6 bases). CDR1 DFQATT and CDR2 SNEGSKA come from the germline V gene (reference sequence). The CDR3 spans 17 residues. Trimming cost V 5 bases and J 8 bases, with 28 bases left between them. CDR3 residues: CSAPTPLTGRPVDEQFF. CDR3 sequence (DNA): TGCAGTGCTCCTACTCCATTGACAGGCCGGCCGGTGGATGAGCAGTTCTTC.

J is TRBJ2-1 and V is TRBV7-6; tentative D call: TRBD1 (5 bases). Trimming took off 2 bases at V and 8 bases at J, with 7 bases between the two ends. The germline V gene has CDR1 SGHVS and CDR2 FNYEAQ. The CDR3 loop spans 12 amino acids. The CDR3 DNA reads as TGTGCCAGCAGCTTACAGGGTTATGAGCAGTTCTTC. This gives the protein CASSLQGYEQFF.

CDR3 nucleotides: TGTGCCTGGAGTGTACGCTGGTCAGATACGCAGTATTTT. It is translated as CAWSVRWSDTQYF. The chain has TRBV30 and TRBJ2-3; D not certain. CDR3 length: 13 amino acids. Trimming removed 0 bases at V and 4 bases at J, with 8 bases between. Germline V gives CDR1 GTSNPN, CDR2 SVGIG (reference sequence).

This clonotype occurred many times. This rearrangement joins TRBV12-3 or TRBV12-4 to TRBJ1-1; 7 nucleotides match TRBD1. V shed 4 bases and J 5 bases; nucleotides not matched to a gene: 4. The CDR3 runs 13 residues. CDR3 residues: CASSSTGRTEAFF. CDR3 in DNA: TGTGCCAGCAGTTCGACAGGGAGGACTGAAGCTTTCTTT.

For this clonotype: Germline is not matched at one junction end, which may reflect a read error. The chain is built from TRBV12-3 or TRBV12-4 and TRBJ2-2; D is ambiguous. The CDR3 sequence is 15 residues long. The CDR3 is CASSLGKVVTGELFF. The DNA of the CDR3 is TGTGCCAGCAGCTTAGGGAAAGTTGTTACCGGGGAGCTGTTTTTT.

About this clonotype itself: Germline is not matched at one junction end, which may reflect a read error. J is TRBJ1-5 and V is TRBV19; D not resolved. The CDR3 loop spans 15 amino acids. Germline V gene data show CDR1 as LNHDA and CDR2 as SQIVND (reference sequence). The CDR3 protein is CASSRSQTLNQPQHF. The CDR3 coding sequence is TGTGCCAGCAGTAGGTCGCAGACTCTTAATCAGCCCCAGCATTTT. Full variable domain (missing parts from reference TRBV19 and TRBJ1-5): DGGITQSPKYLFRKEGQNVTLSCEQNLNHDAMYWYRQDPGQGLRLIYYSQIVNDFQKGDIAEGYSVSREKKESFPLTVTSAQKNPTAFYLCASSRSQTLNQPQHFGDGTRLSIL.

A few counts support this clonotype. The chain has TRBV7-3 and TRBJ2-3; D not certain. V dropped 1 base and J dropped 1 base, with 9 bases sitting between them. From germline, CDR1 is SGHTA and CDR2 FQGTGA. This CDR3 region has 15 residues. CDR3 amino acids: CASSLMGTRTDTQYF. In DNA, the CDR3 is TGTGCCAGCAGCTTAATGGGAACTCGCACAGATACGCAGTATTTT. The full variable domain, rest sourced from reference TRBV7-3 and TRBJ2-3, is GAGVSQTPSNKVTEKGKYVELRCDPISGHTALYWYRQSLGQGPEFLIYFQGTGAADDSGLPNDRFFAVRPEGSVSTLKIQRTERGDSAVYLCASSLMGTRTDTQYFGPGTRLTVL.

This clonotype is a singleton in its sample. The chain uses TRBV11-3 and TRBJ1-6; TRBD1 might be the D (5 bases). V lost 5 bases to trimming and J lost 8 bases, with 13 bases between them. The CDR3 totals 14 residues. Germline CDR1 SGHNT, CDR2 YENEEA. CDR3 loop: CASSRGGTDSPLHF. The CDR3 nucleotides are TGTGCCAGCAGCCGGGGGGGTACGGATTCACCCCTCCACTTT.

The chain recombines TRBV29-1 with TRBJ2-1; 10 nucleotides match TRBD2. The junction had 4 bases not matched to a gene; V was cut back by 4 bases and J by 7 bases. The germline CDR1 and CDR2 sequences are SQVTM and ANQGSEA. CDR3 length: 13 residues. CDR3 in amino acids: CSVGLAGKNEQFF. CDR3 nucleotide sequence: TGCAGCGTTGGACTAGCGGGCAAAAATGAGCAGTTCTTC.

This chain uses TRBV12-3 or TRBV12-4 with TRBJ2-1; possibly TRBD2 for D (6 bases). Deletions cut 4 bases from V and 4 bases from J, with 20 bases between. CDR3 size: 17 residues. The CDR3 reads CASSSGRLVLHYNEQFF. The CDR3 DNA follows: TGTGCCAGCAGTTCAGGACGACTAGTACTACATTACAATGAGCAGTTCTTC.

The chain links TRBV2 to TRBJ2-7; the D gene is possibly TRBD1 (6 bases). The CDR3 is 15 residues long. The V gene's germline CDR1 is SNHLY and CDR2 FYNNEI. V shed 5 bases and J shed 5 bases, with 19 bases lying between them. DNA for the CDR3: TGTGCCAGCAGTCGATCATTCATCAGGGGCCACGAGCAGTACTTC. Amino acids: CASSRSFIRGHEQYF.

V is TRBV7-2 and J is TRBJ2-2; weak D call: TRBD2 (5 bases). The CDR3 sequence is 15 residues long. Trimming left V 2 bases short and J 0 bases short, with 7 bases between. Germline V gene data show CDR1 as SGHTA and CDR2 as FQGNSA. Here the CDR3 reads CASSLIGANTGELFF. The CDR3 DNA reads TGTGCCAGCAGCTTAATCGGGGCGAACACCGGGGAGCTGTTTTTT.

The CDR3 reads CASSAQESQPQHF. The CDR3 DNA reads TGTGCCAGCAGTGCCCAAGAAAGTCAGCCCCAGCATTTT. This chain links TRBV6-1 with TRBJ1-5; unclear D gene. V lost 4 bases and J lost 6, with 10 bases in between. Germline values: CDR1 MNHNS, CDR2 SASEGT. The CDR3 runs 13 residues.

This clonotype has only a few counts. The rearrangement links TRBV7-9 to TRBJ2-3; TRBD2 might be the D (5 bases). There are 16 residues in the CDR3. Trimming removed 1 base at V and 6 bases at J, with 17 bases between. Germline-derived CDR1 and CDR2 are SEHNR and FQNEAQ (reference sequence). CDR3 DNA: TGTGCCAGCAGCTTAGGGATAGGAGGCGTTGCGGATACGCAGTATTTT. Translating it yields CASSLGIGGVADTQYF.

The chain employs TRBV7-9 and TRBJ2-5, with TRBD2 matching over 9 bases. The CDR3 covers 16 residues. Germline V gene data show CDR1 as SEHNR and CDR2 as FQNEAQ (reference sequence). V shed 2 bases, J shed 2 bases, and the junction held 6 bases outside the gene matches. The CDR3 region has the DNA TGTGCCAGCAGCTTATTTCTGGCGGGGGGGCAAGAGACCCAGTACTTC. Encoded protein: CASSLFLAGGQETQYF.

This clonotype was observed a handful of times. The chain joins TRBV27 to TRBJ2-7, with D perhaps matching TRBD2 (5 bases). Trimming left V 3 bases short and J 6 bases short, with 15 bases between. In germline, CDR1 is MNHEY, CDR2 SMNVEV (reference sequence). The length of the CDR3 is 14 residues. The CDR3 here is CASSFAGGISEQYF. The CDR3, as DNA: TGTGCCAGCAGTTTTGCAGGAGGTATCTCCGAGCAGTACTTC.

A few counts support this clonotype. The J gene is TRBJ2-1, the V gene TRBV7-9; D possibly matches TRBD1 or TRBD2 (6 bases each). Germline lookup yields CDR1 SEHNR and CDR2 FQNEAQ (reference sequence). The V gene lost 5 bases and the J gene lost 5 bases, with 16 bases spanning the gap. This CDR3 spans 15 amino acids. CDR3 in DNA: TGTGCCAGCAGCCAGGGGACTGGGGGGCACAATGAGCAGTTCTTC. Translated, it gives CASSQGTGGHNEQFF. The whole variable domain, filled in from reference TRBV7-9 and TRBJ2-1, reads DTGVSQNPRHKITKRGQNVTFRCDPISEHNRLYWYRQTLGQGPEFLTYFQNEAQLEKSRLLSDRFSAERPKGSFSTLEIQRTEQGDSAMYLCASSQGTGGHNEQFFGPGTRLTVL.

This chain connects TRBV4-1 to TRBJ1-2, with D perhaps TRBD1 (5 bases). From germline, CDR1 is MGHRA and CDR2 YSYEKL. Trimming removed 1 base at V and 7 bases at J, with 16 bases between. The CDR3 has 15 amino acids. In DNA form, the CDR3 reads TGCGCCAGCAGCCAAGCCAGGGAGTTCCTTAGTGGCTACACCTTC. This encodes CASSQAREFLSGYTF.

This clonotype was counted many times. V is TRBV10-3 and J is TRBJ1-1; D is undetermined. The germline V gene has CDR1 ENHRY and CDR2 SYGVKD. V lost 0 bases, J lost 0 bases, and 11 bases lay in between. The CDR3 is 16 amino acids. The CDR3 protein is CAISESGSPLNTEAFF. The CDR3 DNA reads as TGTGCCATCAGTGAGTCGGGAAGCCCTTTGAACACTGAAGCTTTCTTT.